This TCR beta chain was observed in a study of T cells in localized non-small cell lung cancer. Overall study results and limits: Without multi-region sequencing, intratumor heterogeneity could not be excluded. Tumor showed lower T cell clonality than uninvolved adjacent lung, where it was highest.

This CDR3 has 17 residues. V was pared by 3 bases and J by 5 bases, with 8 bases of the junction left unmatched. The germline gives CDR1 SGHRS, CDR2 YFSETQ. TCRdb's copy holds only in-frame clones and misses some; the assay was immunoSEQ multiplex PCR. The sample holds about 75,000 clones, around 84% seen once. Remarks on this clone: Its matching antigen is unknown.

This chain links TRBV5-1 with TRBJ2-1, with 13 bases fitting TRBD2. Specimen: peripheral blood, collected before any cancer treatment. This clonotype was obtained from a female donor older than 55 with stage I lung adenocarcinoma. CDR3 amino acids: CASSSLAGGPLDNEQFF. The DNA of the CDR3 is TGCGCCAGCAGCTCACTAGCGGGGGGGCCTTTGGACAATGAGCAGTTCTTC.